The TCR beta chain described here comes from a study of Tregs in tolerant kidney transplant recipients. V lost 3 bases, J lost 4 bases, and 17 bases lay in between. Germline CDR1 reads SGHTA; CDR2 reads FQGTGA. The length of the CDR3 is 16 residues. Assay: immunoSEQ multiplex PCR; the TCRdb copy retains only in-frame clones and omits some. The sample lists about 87,000 clones, approximately 94% occurring once. This receptor was identified in a human donor who received a combined kidney and bone marrow transplant. The source was CD4+ T cells from blood, collected before the transplant. The rearrangement uses TRBV7-3 and TRBJ2-3; possible D gene TRBD2, 5 bases. The CDR3 nucleotides read TGTGCCAGCAGCTTCCTGGCGGGCGCAGCTCCAGATACGCAGTATTTT. Its translation: CASSFLAGAAPDTQYF.